This T cell receptor (beta chain) was obtained from a study of beta chain features in type 1 diabetes. Notes on the study in general: Across patients, naive, central memory and Treg TCRB repertoires exhibited apparently greater similarity than was observed across healthy donors. Moderate but significant shortening of TCRB CDR3s was recorded in all four CD4+ subsets from Type 1 diabetes patients.

Expressed TCRB transcripts got sequenced, as all isolated RNA was reverse transcribed. Generated by immunoSEQ multiplex PCR, the TCRdb table keeps only in-frame clones and is missing some. The table includes 240,000 or so clones, around 13% detected once. As regards this clone: The antigen is unknown.

Trimming stripped 2 bases from V and 3 bases from J, with 8 bases between. The CDR3 runs to 13 residues. Germline V lookup: CDR1 MNHEY, CDR2 SVGAGI. J is TRBJ2-7 and V is TRBV6-5; D ambiguous. Sequenced: naive CD4+ T cells from blood. This sequence originates from a man younger than 40 with type 1 diabetes. The CDR3 here is CASSYEVGYEQYF. The DNA of the CDR3 is TGTGCCAGCAGTTACGAGGTCGGCTACGAGCAGTACTTC.